The T cell receptor beta chain described here comes from a study of cytomegalovirus exposure and HLA in healthy donors. Study-wide points: The authors later found HLA-associated TCR beta chains more clonally expanded than equally common others.

Concerning this clone: The target antigen is unknown.

Researchers ran the PCR with 60 Vbeta and 13 Jbeta primers. Method: immunoSEQ multiplex PCR; TCRdb's copy keeps in-frame clones and lacks some. The table lists 95,000 or so clones, 81% of them singletons. The sequenced sample consisted of PBMCs. The clonotype comes from a woman in her 70s in good health and CMV-seropositive.

For the CDR3, the DNA is TGTGCCAGCAGTAGTACAGGTGTCTATGGCTACACCTTC. Translation: CASSSTGVYGYTF. The J gene is TRBJ1-2, the V gene TRBV25-1; TRBD1 might be the D (5 bases). V dropped 5 bases and J dropped 4 bases, with 11 bases sitting between them. This CDR3 has 13 amino acids. Germline CDR1 reads MGHDK; CDR2 reads SYGVNS.